This T cell receptor beta chain appears in the sequencing data of a study of blood T cell repertoires in COVID-19. Study summary: Samples representing acute and convalescent COVID-19 were sourced from the United States, Italy and Spain. T cells, B-cell-depleted T cells, or PBMCs supplied cDNA or gDNA.

Authors' processing steps: The assay estimated nucleated cells by amplifying reference gene primers. Sequencing used immunoSEQ multiplex PCR; TCRdb keeps in-frame clones, though not all of them. The DNA was the basis for D and trimming; V, J and clone size are from that table. The sample has over 250,000 clones, around nine tenths seen once; the top ten hold approximately 13%. The CDR3 sequence is 15 residues long. Germline V gives CDR1 LGHNA, CDR2 YNFKEQ. V was pared by 1 base and J by 8 bases, with 15 bases between. This chain links TRBV4-2 with TRBJ2-1; TRBD2 is a possible D gene (5 bases). This sequence originates from a woman aged 55 to 70 with acute or convalescent COVID-19. Sequenced material: peripheral blood. The CDR3 region is CASSQGQPLDHEQFF. Written as DNA, the CDR3 is TGTGCCAGCAGCCAAGGGCAACCACTAGACCATGAGCAGTTCTTC.